The 2 T cell receptor beta chains reported below all come from one sample, sequenced in a study of cytomegalovirus exposure and HLA in healthy donors. PCR employed 60 Vbeta and 13 Jbeta primers. Repertoires were generated with immunoSEQ multiplex PCR, while TCRdb's copy carries only in-frame clones and drops some. Among about 94,000 clones listed, about four fifths were seen once. Sequencing was done on a sample of PBMCs. The receptor set was obtained from a human donor in good health.

The chain couples TRBV27 to TRBJ2-7; D is ambiguous. Germline-derived CDR1 and CDR2 are MNHEY and SMNVEV (reference sequence). CDR3 length: 14 residues. Trimming left V 0 bases short and J 5 bases short, with 11 bases between. The CDR3 DNA follows: TGTGCCAGCAGTTTATCACATCCCGCCAACGAGCAGTACTTC. Its protein is CASSLSHPANEQYF.

The chain employs TRBV27 and TRBJ1-2, with TRBD1 as a possible D gene (6 bases). This CDR3 comprises 13 residues. The V gene lost 2 bases and the J gene lost 5 bases, with 9 bases spanning the gap. Germline V CDR1 and CDR2: MNHEY, SMNVEV (reference sequence). Here the CDR3 DNA reads TGTGCCAGCAGTTTAACAGGGAGTTATGGCTACACCTTC. This gives the protein CASSLTGSYGYTF.